This entry features one T cell receptor beta chain sequence. Its antigen is unknown. Other DNA sequences of this sample code for an identical CDR3. In the PCR, 60 Vbeta and 13 Jbeta primers were used. This table comes from immunoSEQ multiplex PCR, and its TCRdb copy is limited to in-frame clones, with some not included. This table has approximately 200,000 clones, more than 60% appearing once. The sample originates from a study of cytomegalovirus exposure and HLA in healthy donors. The CDR3 runs 14 residues. Germline CDR1 SGDLS, CDR2 YYNGEE. V lost 0 bases, J lost 3 bases, and 7 bases lay in between. Study-level results: Confirmation in vitro established that a few CMV-associated chains were specific for CMV antigens. Later analysis found that TCR beta chains associated with HLA were more clonally expanded than other, equally common chains.

Healthy individuals who donated bone marrow served as the donors. Sequenced sample: PBMCs. The clonotype originates from a girl aged 2-10 years in good health and CMV-seronegative. The rearrangement links TRBV9 to TRBJ1-5, with a weak D call TRBD1 (6 bases). Here the CDR3 reads CASSVGTVNQPQHF. The CDR3 DNA follows: TGTGCCAGCAGCGTAGGGACAGTCAATCAGCCCCAGCATTTT.